This T cell receptor (beta chain) was profiled in a study of blood T cell repertoires in COVID-19. Sequenced by immunoSEQ multiplex PCR; TCRdb stores in-frame clones only, minus some. Altogether roughly 57,000 clones are present, about 70% being singletons, with the ten largest covering approximately 15%. The length of the CDR3 is 16 residues. In germline, CDR1 is LNHDA, CDR2 SQIVND (reference sequence). Trimming cost V 5 bases and J 2 bases; bases outside gene matches: 8. The receptor's source is a woman aged 70-85 years with acute or convalescent COVID-19. The chain employs TRBV19 and TRBJ1-2; 10 positions match TRBD1. Material: peripheral blood. CDR3 in DNA: TGTGCCAGTAGTGTCCGACAGGGGGCAAGGAACTATGGCTACACCTTC. As protein: CASSVRQGARNYGYTF.